This T cell receptor (beta chain) was identified during a study of blood T cells in healthy people across ages. The CDR3 length is 14 residues. Germline CDR1 reads DFQATT; CDR2 reads SNEGSKA (reference sequence). It was with a sample-barcoded 5' primer and a J-beta primer mix that a second PCR of about 6 to 12 cycles was run. Each cDNA was tagged by a template-switch adaptor containing 12 random nucleotides. TCRdb re-called the 5' RACE reads through MiXCR, storing one row per CDR3 protein. Of some 290,000 distinct CDR3 sequences detected, about 25% appear once; the ten largest clones hold around 29%.

This receptor was obtained from a woman between 65 and 79 years old in good health. The chain employs TRBV20-1 and TRBJ2-5; 10 bases line up with TRBD2. The DNA end lines up better with TRBJ2-1; the J call may be wrong. The sample comprised blood. CDR3 nucleotides: TGCAGTGCTACCACTAGCGGGGCGTTGGGTGAGCAGTTCTTC. It codes for CSATTSGALGEQFF.